This TCR beta chain was recovered during a study of cytomegalovirus exposure and HLA in healthy donors. About the research overall: There were 90 million to 130 million unique TCR beta sequences, drawn from about 190 million T cells, in an earlier analysis. Study results and limitations: For TCR beta chains, V- and J-gene trimming was later linked to a missense DCLRE1C variant. There were several of the most significant clusters that appeared linked to common viral pathogens in a later analysis. Researchers had no immune exposure information except CMV serostatus available.

13 Jbeta primers and 60 Vbeta primers were used for the PCR. The method was immunoSEQ multiplex PCR; TCRdb's version includes in-frame clones alone and lacks a portion of them. Recorded for this sample: around 210,000 clones. Concerning this clone: The antigen is unknown.

Trimming took 4 bases from V and 3 from J, leaving 13 bases between them. Germline V CDR1 and CDR2: SQVTM, ANQGSEA. This CDR3 has 13 amino acids. Sequencing was performed on PBMCs. V and J are TRBV29-1 and TRBJ2-7; possible D gene TRBD1, 7 bases. This TCR was recovered from a woman in her thirties in good health and CMV-seropositive. In nucleotides, the CDR3 is TGCAGCGTTGGGGCAGGGGGGAACTACGAGCAGTACTTC. This encodes CSVGAGGNYEQYF.